This T cell receptor beta chain was sequenced during a study of vaccination and CD4 T cells after COVID-19. Study information: Overlapping peptides of the spike proteins of SARS-CoV-2, HCoV-NL63, HCoV-OC43 and HCoV-229E were used for cell stimulation. Treatment of control cultures consisted of a CEFX pool, an HIV-1 Nef pool, or no peptide. Study-wide findings and caveats: Convalescent patients gained a median approximately 89% of their reactive clones only post-vaccination.

Time point here: late sampling 161 to 241 days after vaccination in three convalescent patients. Treatment specified: roughly 10-day PBMC culture with coronavirus spike peptide pools or control peptides (ViraFEST assay). Cultured CD4+ T-cell DNA underwent Oncomine TCR Beta short-read sequencing. Each CDR3 protein is one row after TCRdb ran MiXCR on the PCR reads. Here the sample spans tens of thousands of distinct CDR3 sequences, 30% to 45% being singletons. Comment on this clonotype: Its antigen is currently unknown.

Here the sequenced sample was CD4+ T cells from blood, cultured in vitro, taken about 7 months after SARS-CoV-2 vaccination. This receptor was identified in a human donor who had recovered from COVID-19.

The CDR3: CASSDWNSPLHF. In DNA form, the CDR3 reads TGTGCCAGCAGTGACTGGAATTCACCCCTCCACTTT. The J gene is TRBJ1-6, the V gene TRBV6-1; D uncertain. V lost 3 bases, J lost 7 bases, and 4 bases lay in between. The CDR3 covers 12 residues. Per the germline V gene, CDR1 is MNHNS and CDR2 is SASEGT.